This passage covers 21 T cell receptor beta chains from one sample sequenced in a study of CD8+ T cells in alopecia areata. Extracted from the samples, RNA was reverse transcribed into cDNA to serve as the sequencing template. Sequencing was performed with immunoSEQ multiplex PCR; in TCRdb, only in-frame clones are kept and a portion is missing. The sample lists roughly 150,000 clones, 55% to 65% occurring once. The specimen was CD4+ T cells sorted from blood. The receptors originated from a human donor in good health.

The genes are TRBV25-1 and TRBJ1-2; D is uncertain. CDR3 length equals 13 residues. Looked up from germline, CDR1 is MGHDK and CDR2 is SYGVNS. V was trimmed by 4 bases and J by 6 bases, leaving 12 bases between them. The CDR3 sequence: CASSGPGFNGYTF. The CDR3 bases are TGTGCCAGCAGTGGGCCGGGCTTCAATGGCTACACCTTC.

This clone came up a few times. The CDR3 here is CSVEDLGQGMSPDTQYF. For the CDR3, the DNA is TGCAGCGTTGAAGATTTAGGACAGGGGATGAGTCCAGATACGCAGTATTTT. The chain combines TRBV29-1 with TRBJ2-3, with 9 positions matching TRBD1. The CDR3 loop spans 17 amino acids. J gave up 4 bases and V 0 bases, and 11 bases lay outside the gene matches. CDR1 is SQVTM and CDR2 is ANQGSEA in the germline V gene.

This clone has more than one count but fewer than ten. This chain uses TRBV30 with TRBJ1-2; no reliable D call. The germline V gene has CDR1 GTSNPN and CDR2 SVGIG (reference sequence). Trimming pared 5 bases from V and 4 bases from J, leaving 11 bases between. This CDR3 spans 12 amino acids. The CDR3, as DNA: TGTGCCTGGGCCTTCGGTTCCTATGGCTACACCTTC. Its translation is CAWAFGSYGYTF.

This clone appeared a few times. This chain links TRBV10-2 with TRBJ1-4; D not resolved. Trimming shortened V by 6 bases and J by 3 bases, and 17 bases separated the two germline ends. Germline V CDR1 and CDR2: WSHSY, SAAADI. This CDR3 comprises 16 residues. The CDR3 DNA reads TGCGCCAGCAGGGACGGGCAGGCCGCGGCTAATGAAAAACTGTTTTTT. This codes for CASRDGQAAANEKLFF.

J is TRBJ2-5 and V is TRBV7-2, with D unresolved. The CDR3 loop spans 14 amino acids. CDR1 is SGHTA and CDR2 is FQGNSA in the germline V gene. With 6 bases removed from V and 2 bases from J, the gap between germline ends came to 13 bases. CDR3 loop: CASSYPRDQETQYF. The CDR3 DNA sequence: TGTGCCAGCAGTTACCCTCGAGATCAAGAGACCCAGTACTTC.

The gene calls are TRBV28 and TRBJ1-4, with D unresolved. V lost 4 bases and J 14 bases, leaving 11 bases between the germline ends. From germline, CDR1 is MDHEN and CDR2 SYDVKM. This CDR3 is 11 amino acids long. CDR3 coding DNA: TGTGCCAGCAGTTCGGGATGGAAGCTGTTTTTT. Translation: CASSSGWKLFF.

The V call is TRBV23-1, the J call TRBJ1-5; unclear D gene. TRBV23-1 counts as an open reading frame of uncertain function. The CDR3 extends over 12 amino acids. Trimming took off 4 bases at V and 7 bases at J, with 8 bases between the two ends. CDR3 sequence: CASSRSQQPQHF. The CDR3 region has the DNA TGCGCCAGCAGTCGATCACAGCAGCCCCAGCATTTT.

The chain has TRBV15 and TRBJ2-3; 10 nucleotides agree with TRBD2. The length of the CDR3 is 13 residues. Germline trimming cut 9 bases from V and 0 bases from J; bases unmatched to any gene: 0. Germline V gives CDR1 LNHNV, CDR2 YYDKDF (reference sequence). CDR3 amino acids: CATTSGSTDTQYF. The CDR3 DNA sequence: TGTGCCACGACTAGCGGGAGCACAGATACGCAGTATTTT.

The chain carries TRBV15 and TRBJ2-5; TRBD2 might be the D (5 bases). The CDR3 runs to 15 residues. Germline loops: CDR1 LNHNV, CDR2 YYDKDF (reference sequence). V was cut by 3 bases and J by 5 bases, with 16 bases left in between. The CDR3 is CATSRPLGGKETQYF. The CDR3 coding sequence is TGTGCCACCAGCAGGCCTTTAGGAGGAAAGGAGACCCAGTACTTC.

This clone showed up just a few times. The chain joins TRBV7-9 to TRBJ2-1; possible D gene TRBD1, 5 bases. The V gene lost 5 bases and the J gene lost 4 bases, with 15 bases spanning the gap. The CDR3 consists of 15 residues. The germline V gene has CDR1 SEHNR and CDR2 FQNEAQ (reference sequence). The CDR3 sequence is CASSTGSSLYNEQFF. Here the CDR3 DNA reads TGTGCCAGCAGCACAGGTAGTTCCCTATACAATGAGCAGTTCTTC.

The chain joins TRBV6-5 to TRBJ2-4, with 8 bases aligning to TRBD2. Per germline, CDR1 MNHEY and CDR2 SVGAGI. V dropped 0 bases and J dropped 6; count of bases not matched to a gene: 4. CDR3 size: 15 residues. CDR3 protein: CASSYSASGLNIQYF. CDR3 sequence (DNA): TGTGCCAGCAGTTACTCGGCTAGCGGGCTAAACATTCAGTACTTC.

The CDR3 protein is CASSRNRETQYF. The DNA of the CDR3 is TGTGCCAGCAGCCGAAACAGGGAGACCCAGTACTTC. The chain combines TRBV7-9 with TRBJ2-5, with D maybe TRBD1 (5 bases). Per the germline V gene, CDR1 is SEHNR and CDR2 is FQNEAQ (reference sequence). V was shortened by 5 bases and J by 5 bases, with 9 bases between the two germline ends. The CDR3 consists of 12 residues. Together with reference TRBV7-9 and TRBJ2-5, the CDR3 gives the full variable domain: DTGVSQNPRHKITKRGQNVTFRCDPISEHNRLYWYRQTLGQGPEFLTYFQNEAQLEKSRLLSDRFSAERPKGSFSTLEIQRTEQGDSAMYLCASSRNRETQYFGPGTRLLVL.

This clone was seen only once. The V gene is TRBV5-6, the J gene TRBJ2-7; TRBD1 might be the D (6 bases). The CDR3 covers 11 residues. Trimming shortened V by 6 bases and J by 4 bases, and 8 bases separated the two germline ends. Germline CDR1 is SGHDT and CDR2 is YYEEEE. The CDR3 bases are TGTGCCAGCACAGGGGCTTACGAGCAGTACTTC. Translated: CASTGAYEQYF. Full variable domain (remainder filled in from reference TRBV5-6 and TRBJ2-7): DAGVTQSPTHLIKTRGQQVTLRCSPKSGHDTVSWYQQALGQGPQFIFQYYEEEERQRGNFPDRFSGHQFPNYSSELNVNALLLGDSALYLCASTGAYEQYFGPGTRLTVT.

J is TRBJ2-5 and V is TRBV5-6; D is unresolved. CDR1 and CDR2 from the germline V gene are SGHDT and YYEEEE. Trimming pared 1 base from V and 5 bases from J, leaving 9 bases between. The CDR3 covers 13 residues. The CDR3 DNA reads TGTGCCAGCAGCTTGCCGGGCCGGGAGACCCAGTACTTC. Translated, it gives CASSLPGRETQYF. Supplemented by reference TRBV5-6 and TRBJ2-5, the full variable domain reads DAGVTQSPTHLIKTRGQQVTLRCSPKSGHDTVSWYQQALGQGPQFIFQYYEEEERQRGNFPDRFSGHQFPNYSSELNVNALLLGDSALYLCASSLPGRETQYFGPGTRLLVL.

The chain is built from TRBV30 and TRBJ2-2, with 9 positions matching TRBD2. Germline V gives CDR1 GTSNPN, CDR2 SVGIG (reference sequence). The CDR3 covers 14 residues. J was trimmed by 5 bases and V by 5 bases; bases with no gene match: 6. The CDR3: CAWEKTSGTGELFF. Here the CDR3 DNA reads TGTGCCTGGGAAAAGACTAGCGGTACCGGGGAGCTGTTTTTT. Based on the CDR3 plus reference TRBV30 and TRBJ2-2, the full variable domain is SQTIHQWPATLVQPVGSPLSLECTVEGTSNPNLYWYRQAAGRGLQLLFYSVGIGQISSEVPQNLSASRPQDRQFILSSKKLLLSDSGFYLCAWEKTSGTGELFFGEGSRLTVL.

J is TRBJ1-5 and V is TRBV30, with a possible D match to TRBD1 (5 bases). The CDR3 is made up of 13 amino acids. The ends were cut back, 3 bases at V and 5 bases at J, with 11 bases in the middle. Germline V lookup: CDR1 GTSNPN, CDR2 SVGIG (reference sequence). The CDR3 nucleotides read TGTGCCTGGAGCATAGGGGCCCATCAGCCCCAGCATTTT. This encodes CAWSIGAHQPQHF.

For the CDR3, the DNA is TGTGCCAGCAGTGAACGAGGGGGCTCTAGCAATCAGCCCCAGCATTTT. It encodes CASSERGGSSNQPQHF. This chain connects TRBV11-2 to TRBJ1-5; 7 bases match TRBD1. This CDR3 is 16 amino acids long. Trimming cost V 6 bases and J 0 bases; bases outside gene matches: 8. Germline loops: CDR1 SGHAT, CDR2 FQNNGV.

The chain joins TRBV9 to TRBJ2-2; D ambiguous. The germline V gene encodes CDR1 SGDLS and CDR2 YYNGEE. Deletions cut 6 bases from V and 4 bases from J, with 10 bases between. This CDR3 region has 13 residues. CDR3 bases: TGTGCCAGCAATGCACAGCTCACCGGGGAGCTGTTTTTT. Translated, it gives CASNAQLTGELFF.

V and J are TRBV11-2 and TRBJ2-7; D not resolved. The CDR3 runs to 15 residues. Trimming shortened V by 3 bases and J by 2 bases, and 14 bases separated the two germline ends. CDR1 is SGHAT and CDR2 is FQNNGV in the germline V gene. The CDR3 DNA reads TGTGCCAGCAGCTTGGACCATGGGAAGGCCTACGAGCAGTACTTC. Protein: CASSLDHGKAYEQYF. Looking up the rest from reference TRBV11-2 and TRBJ2-7 gives the full variable domain: EAGVAQSPRYKIIEKRQSVAFWCNPISGHATLYWYQQILGQGPKLLIQFQNNGVVDDSQLPKDRFSAERLKGVDSTLKIQPAKLEDSAVYLCASSLDHGKAYEQYFGPGTRLTVT.

V is TRBV7-8 and J is TRBJ2-5; maybe TRBD1 (6 bases). Trimming removed 1 base from V and 5 bases from J, with 14 bases in between. Germline V gene lookup returns CDR1 SGHVS and CDR2 FQNEAQ. This CDR3 region has 15 residues. The CDR3 DNA is TGTGCCAGCAGCTTAGAGAGGGGGTTGGTCGAGACCCAGTACTTC. This sequence encodes CASSLERGLVETQYF.

The chain recombines TRBV5-1 with TRBJ2-6, with D maybe TRBD2 (5 bases). Germline V gene sequence: CDR1 SGHRS, CDR2 YFSETQ. This CDR3 has 16 residues. V lost 0 bases and J lost 3, with 10 bases in between. The CDR3 nucleotides are TGCGCCAGCAGCTTGGAACGGGGAATTGGGGCCAACGTCCTGACTTTC. It specifies CASSLERGIGANVLTF.